The present entry profiles one T cell receptor (beta chain) with its context. The sample comes from a study of cytomegalovirus exposure and HLA in healthy donors. The PCR used 60 Vbeta and 13 Jbeta primers. TCRdb's copy holds only in-frame clones and misses some; the assay was immunoSEQ multiplex PCR. The sample yields 90,000 to 140,000 clones, roughly 80% seen once. The sequence was obtained from a man aged 25-45 years in good health and CMV-seropositive. Sequences were obtained from PBMCs.

The CDR3 coding sequence is TGTGCCAGCAGCTCGAACACACAGGGTGACGCTTTCTTT. It translates to CASSSNTQGDAFF. The chain combines TRBV7-9 with TRBJ1-1; a possible D gene is TRBD1 (6 bases). The CDR3 is 13 residues long. V was shortened by 4 bases and J by 11 bases, with 17 bases between the two germline ends. The germline V gene encodes CDR1 SEHNR and CDR2 FQNEAQ (reference sequence).